The clone carrying this TCR beta chain was seen a handful of times. Its specificity is not known. This record comes from a study of radiotherapy plus CTLA-4 blockade in lung cancer. Study-level background: Disease control was achieved by 31% of patients, and objective responses by less than 20%. Whole-study findings and limits: In blood, TCR clones derived from the tumor expanded after radiotherapy plus ipilimumab. Together with interferon-beta, which increased in serum after radiation, early dynamic changes in blood T cell clones were reportedly the best predictors of response.

Assay: immunoSEQ multiplex PCR; the TCRdb copy retains only in-frame clones and omits some. The sample holds about 78,000 clones, around 85% seen once. This CDR3 is 12 amino acids long. With 6 bases removed from V and 7 bases from J, the gap between germline ends came to 13 bases. Germline loops: CDR1 MDHEN, CDR2 SYDVKM. Those with chemo-refractory metastatic non-small-cell lung cancer were treated with focal radiation combined with CTLA-4 blockade using ipilimumab. This receptor was obtained from a human donor with non-small cell lung cancer who had a partial response to radiotherapy plus ipilimumab. The sample in question was peripheral blood, obtained from a patient treated with radiotherapy plus ipilimumab. This sequence joins TRBV28 and TRBJ2-7; perhaps TRBD2 as D (5 bases). The CDR3 region is CASRTEGEEQYF. CDR3 coding DNA: TGTGCCAGCAGAACCGAGGGAGAGGAGCAGTACTTC.